This T cell receptor beta chain was captured by sequencing in a study of shared clonotypes between healthy human individuals. Here immunoSEQ multiplex PCR was the method, and the copy in TCRdb shows in-frame clones only, minus some. The sample records roughly 1,100,000 clones, about three quarters being singletons. The CDR3 covers 16 residues. With 3 bases removed from V and 8 bases from J, the gap between germline ends came to 18 bases. The germline CDR1 and CDR2 sequences are SGHRS and YFSETQ. Source material: memory CD4+ T cells sorted from blood. The subset denotes: CD45RA-negative fraction. The V and J genes are TRBV5-1 and TRBJ1-6, with D tentatively TRBD1 (6 bases). The sequence derives from a man aged 18 to 29 in good health. This chain's CDR3 is CASSSLPDRRDSPLHF. CDR3 coding DNA: TGCGCCAGCAGCTCCCTCCCAGACAGGAGGGATTCACCCCTCCACTTT. Combining the CDR3 with reference TRBV5-1 and TRBJ1-6 gives the whole variable domain KAGVTQTPRYLIKTRGQQVTLSCSPISGHRSVSWYQQTPGQGLQFLFEYFSETQRNKGNFPGRFSGRQFSNSRSEMNVSTLELGDSALYLCASSSLPDRRDSPLHFGNGTRLTVT.